These T cell receptor beta chains were read from a single sample in a study of beta chain features in type 1 diabetes. Method: immunoSEQ multiplex PCR; TCRdb's copy keeps in-frame clones and lacks some. The sample consists of some 120,000 clones, 15% to 20% of them appearing once. Sequenced sample: central memory CD4+ T cells from blood. These receptors all come from a man between 18 and 35 years old with type 1 diabetes. CDR3s include the opening cysteine and the closing phenylalanine or tryptophan. Fields, in order: clone size, CDR3 length, J gene, D gene, V gene, CDR3 DNA, CDR3 protein. D genes are given only for firm matches. Some rows have no size entry. The others give once, few or many, or a class for an expanded clone.

>few|13|TRBJ2-3|-|TRBV10-3
TGTGCCATCAAAGACTCTAGCACAGATACGCAGTATTTT
CAIKDSSTDTQYF
>few|15|TRBJ2-2|-|TRBV18
TGTGCCAGCTCACCTAGCACAGCGAACACCGGGGAGCTGTTTTTT
CASSPSTANTGELFF
>-|16|TRBJ2-3|TRBD2|TRBV7-9
TGTGCCAGCAGCGACCGGACTAGCGCTTCCACAGATACGCAGTATTTT
CASSDRTSASTDTQYF
>-|15|TRBJ2-3|-|TRBV6-1
TGTGCCAGCACCTACAGGGCAGGTGGCACAGATACGCAGTATTTT
CASTYRAGGTDTQYF
>-|13|TRBJ2-5|TRBD2|TRBV30
TGTGCCTGGAGTGCGGGGGGAGAAGAGACCCAGTACTTC
CAWSAGGEETQYF
>few|17|TRBJ2-3|TRBD2|TRBV11-2
TGTGCCAGCAGCCAAGGCGGTATACTAGCTGCGGGGGGTACGCAGTATTTT
CASSQGGILAAGGTQYF
>few|14|TRBJ2-7|TRBD1|TRBV7-9
TGTGCCAGCAGCTTAGCAGGGACAGCATACGAGCAGTACTTC
CASSLAGTAYEQYF
>-|12|TRBJ2-1|TRBD1|TRBV6-6
TGTGCCAGCAGGTGGACAGGGCCTGATCAGTTCTTC
CASRWTGPDQFF
>many|16|TRBJ2-7|-|TRBV21-1
TGTGCCAGCAGTATGGTCGACAGATTAGTCTCCTACGAGCAGTACTTC
CASSMVDRLVSYEQYF
>many|13|TRBJ2-7|-|TRBV30
TGTGCCTGGAGGAGGGGACTGGGCGACGAGCAGTACTTC
CAWRRGLGDEQYF
>-|16|TRBJ2-3|TRBD2|TRBV2
TGTGCCAGCAGACCCGGGACTAGCGGTTTCACAGATACGCAGTATTTT
CASRPGTSGFTDTQYF
>-|12|TRBJ2-3|-|TRBV29-1
TGCAGCGCCTCGGACTTCACAGATACGCAGTATTTT
CSASDFTDTQYF
>-|10|TRBJ2-5|-|TRBV20-1
TGCAGTGCTACCTACGGGGGCCAGTACTTC
CSATYGGQYF
>-|11|TRBJ1-1|-|TRBV29-1
TGCAGCGTTGGTGGCGCCACTGAAGCTTTCTTT
CSVGGATEAFF
>-|16|TRBJ2-7|TRBD2|TRBV27
TGTGCCAGCAGTTCCCGTATGGCGGGAGGCACCTACGAGCAGTACTTC
CASSSRMAGGTYEQYF
>few|16|TRBJ1-6|-|TRBV5-1
TGCGCCAGCAGCTTGGACAGGTGGACCTATAATTCACCCCTCCACTTT
CASSLDRWTYNSPLHF
>-|13|TRBJ2-7|TRBD2|TRBV30
TGTGCCTGGACTGCGGGGGGCCCCTACGAGCAGTACTTC
CAWTAGGPYEQYF
>few|16|TRBJ2-5|-|TRBV7-2
TGTGCCAGCAGTTCGGCTGGAGATTTGTACCAAGAGACCCAGTACTTC
CASSSAGDLYQETQYF
>-|11|TRBJ2-2|-|TRBV2
TGTGCTGGGGGGAGCCCCGGGGAGCTGTTTTTT
CAGGSPGELFF
>-|16|TRBJ2-7|TRBD1|TRBV5-6
TGTGCCAGCAGCTTGGCGGGACAGGGCATCTCCTACGAGCAGTACTTC
CASSLAGQGISYEQYF
>few|12|TRBJ2-3|-|TRBV27
TGTGCCAGCAGTACCACCACAGATACGCAGTATTTT
CASSTTTDTQYF
>few|15|TRBJ2-6|-|TRBV7-2
TGTGCCAGCAGCTTAACAGTCTCTGGGGCCAACGTCCTGACTTTC
CASSLTVSGANVLTF
>-|19|TRBJ2-7|-|TRBV29-1
TGCAGCGTGGGCCAGGGGGGTCGGGGCGCTAAGCGGAGACCCTACGAGCAGTACTTC
CSVGQGGRGAKRRPYEQYF
>-|12|TRBJ2-1|-|TRBV30
TGTGCCTGGACTTCAACCCTTTCTTGGCCGTTCTTC
CAWTSTLSWPFF
>few|14|TRBJ2-7|-|TRBV10-3
TGTGCCATCGCAGAGATAGCTCTCTCCTACGAGCAGTACTTC
CAIAEIALSYEQYF
>few|12|TRBJ1-1|-|TRBV30
TGTGCCTGGAGCTGGGATAAAACTGAAGCTTTCTTT
CAWSWDKTEAFF
>-|14|TRBJ1-1|-|TRBV12-5
TGTGCTAGTGGTTTGGTACCAGGGAACACTGAAGCTTTCTTT
CASGLVPGNTEAFF
>few|12|TRBJ2-7|-|TRBV30
TGTGCCTGGAGTGTAGGCGGGTACGAGCAGTACTTC
CAWSVGGYEQYF
>-|13|TRBJ1-6|-|TRBV2
TGTGCCAGCAGTGAGTCTGGGGAACTACCCCTCCACTTT
CASSESGELPLHF
>few|15|TRBJ1-1|TRBD1|TRBV5-6
TGTGCCAGCAGCGGACCGGGACAGGGCGTCTCTGGAGCTTTCTTT
CASSGPGQGVSGAFF
>many|14|TRBJ2-7|-|TRBV5-4
TGTGCCAGCCGCCTGGAGGTAAGCTCCTACGAGCAGTACTTC
CASRLEVSSYEQYF
>few|12|TRBJ2-1|-|TRBV5-1
TGCGCCAGCAGCTTACCCGGGGATGAGCAGTTCTTC
CASSLPGDEQFF
>few|15|TRBJ2-7|TRBD2|TRBV6-1
TGTGCCAGCAGCGGCAGGGAGCGGGGGGTCGACGAGCAGTACTTC
CASSGRERGVDEQYF
>few|12|TRBJ2-7|-|TRBV29-1
TGCAGCGCTAGACAGGGAGGCTACGAGCAGTACTTC
CSARQGGYEQYF
>-|14|TRBJ2-1|TRBD2|TRBV6-5
TGTGCCAGCACCCGCGGGGGATCCTACAATGAGCAGTTCTTC
CASTRGGSYNEQFF
>few|14|TRBJ2-7|TRBD1|TRBV4-1
TGCGCCAGCAGCCGTCCGGGACAGACCTACGAGCAGTACTTC
CASSRPGQTYEQYF
>-|14|TRBJ1-1|TRBD1|TRBV7-2
TGTGCCAGCAGCTTAGCGTGGGGACAGTTTGAAGCTTTCTTT
CASSLAWGQFEAFF
>-|15|TRBJ2-1|TRBD2|TRBV19
TGTGCCAGTAGTACACTAGCGGGGCCCTACAATGAGCAGTTCTTC
CASSTLAGPYNEQFF
>many|13|TRBJ1-5|-|TRBV7-3
TGTGCCAGCAGCTTAACGGGCAATCAGCCCCAGCATTTT
CASSLTGNQPQHF
>-|12|TRBJ2-1|-|TRBV5-6
TGTGCCAGCAGCCTCAAGCGGTATGAGCAGTTCTTC
CASSLKRYEQFF
>-|15|TRBJ2-2|TRBD1|TRBV25-1
TGTGCCAGCAGACTCGGGACAGGGGGCCACGGGGAGCTGTTTTTT
CASRLGTGGHGELFF
>few|16|TRBJ2-3|TRBD2|TRBV5-1
TGCGCCAGCAGCTTGGTGCTAGCGGGCGGCACAGATACGCAGTATTTT
CASSLVLAGGTDTQYF
>-|14|TRBJ1-2|-|TRBV28
TGTGCCAGCAGTTTCCCGGGCGGACAACTGGGCTACACCTTC
CASSFPGGQLGYTF
>few|17|TRBJ2-2|-|TRBV28
TGTGCCAGCAGTTCCCGCTGGGCTAGACGGAGCACCGGGGAGCTGTTTTTT
CASSSRWARRSTGELFF
>few|15|TRBJ2-2|-|TRBV6-1
TGTGCCAGCAGTGAAGCGAAATTACAGGCAACTTTAAAGTTTTTT
CASSEAKLQATLKFF
>-|13|TRBJ1-2|-|TRBV7-9
TGTGCCAGCAGCATCGAAAATTCATATGGCTACACCTTC
CASSIENSYGYTF
>few|14|TRBJ2-3|TRBD1|TRBV4-3
TGCGCCAGCAGCCGAGGACAGGGTCAAGATACGCAGTATTTT
CASSRGQGQDTQYF
>-|14|TRBJ2-7|-|TRBV16
TGTGCCAGCAGCCTGATCAGAGGGGCAGGGGAGCAGTACTTC
CASSLIRGAGEQYF